One sample yielded the 29 T cell receptor beta chains listed below, sequenced in a study of cytomegalovirus exposure and HLA in healthy donors. Vbeta (60) and Jbeta (13) primers were used in the PCR. Repertoires were generated with immunoSEQ multiplex PCR, while TCRdb's copy carries only in-frame clones and drops some. The sample lists 150,000 or so clones, around 73% occurring once. Sequencing was done on a sample of PBMCs. These receptors originate from a woman between 18 and 29 years old in good health and CMV-seronegative.

V and J are TRBV5-1 and TRBJ1-1; 7 positions match TRBD1. This CDR3 has 16 amino acids. With V trimmed by 0 bases and J by 1 base, 6 bases remained unmatched. From germline, CDR1 is SGHRS and CDR2 YFSETQ. CDR3 protein: CASSLDWTGKNTEAFF. DNA for the CDR3: TGCGCCAGCAGCTTGGACTGGACAGGAAAGAACACTGAAGCTTTCTTT.

CDR3 in amino acids: CASSDGQGNGGELFF. Written as DNA, the CDR3 is TGCGCCAGCAGCGACGGACAGGGGAATGGCGGGGAGCTGTTTTTT. The chain is built from TRBV5-1 and TRBJ2-2; 9 positions match TRBD1. J was trimmed by 7 bases and V by 4 bases; bases with no gene match: 8. Germline V gene lookup returns CDR1 SGHRS and CDR2 YFSETQ. The CDR3 contains 15 residues.

This chain connects TRBV10-3 to TRBJ2-7; no clear D gene. From germline, CDR1 is ENHRY and CDR2 SYGVKD. The CDR3 runs 14 residues. Trimming pared 0 bases from V and 1 base from J, leaving 7 bases between. The DNA of the CDR3 is TGTGCCATCAGTGAGTCGCGTAGATCCTACGAGCAGTACTTC. Protein: CAISESRRSYEQYF.

The chain is built from TRBV5-4 and TRBJ1-2, with 11 bases aligning to TRBD1. CDR3 length: 17 amino acids. V shed 0 bases and J 3 bases; nucleotides not matched to a gene: 7. Germline V gene lookup returns CDR1 SGHNT and CDR2 YYREEE (reference sequence). The CDR3 is CASSLGTGGAVDYGYTF. For the CDR3, the DNA is TGTGCCAGCAGCTTGGGGACAGGGGGCGCGGTCGACTATGGCTACACCTTC. Looking up the rest from reference TRBV5-4 and TRBJ1-2 gives the full variable domain: ETGVTQSPTHLIKTRGQQVTLRCSSQSGHNTVSWYQQALGQGPQFIFQYYREEENGRGNFPPRFSGLQFPNYSSELNVNALELDDSALYLCASSLGTGGAVDYGYTFGSGTRLTVV.

The J gene is TRBJ2-1, the V gene TRBV5-4; 11 nucleotides align to TRBD2. The CDR3 runs 16 residues. The germline CDR1 and CDR2 sequences are SGHNT and YYREEE (reference sequence). J was trimmed by 7 bases and V by 6 bases; bases with no gene match: 12. The CDR3 loop reads CASTPLTSGSKNEQFF. CDR3 DNA: TGTGCCAGCACACCCCTCACTAGCGGGAGTAAGAATGAGCAGTTCTTC.

The rearrangement joins TRBV28 to TRBJ2-5; weak D call: TRBD2 (6 bases). Germline CDR1 is MDHEN and CDR2 is SYDVKM. The CDR3 spans 12 residues. Trimming took off 5 bases at V and 9 bases at J, with 13 bases between the two ends. CDR3 sequence reads: CASSGGWGAQYF. The CDR3 coding sequence is TGTGCCAGCAGTGGTGGATGGGGGGCCCAGTACTTC.

The chain has TRBV28 and TRBJ2-1; D perhaps matches TRBD2 (5 bases). The germline V gene has CDR1 MDHEN and CDR2 SYDVKM. The ends were cut back, 3 bases at V and 3 bases at J, with 9 bases in the middle. This CDR3 comprises 14 residues. CDR3 DNA: TGTGCCAGCAGTTTCCGAGGGATCTACAATGAGCAGTTCTTC. Protein: CASSFRGIYNEQFF.

The chain recombines TRBV28 with TRBJ1-1, with 7 nucleotides matching TRBD1. The germline CDR1 and CDR2 sequences are MDHEN and SYDVKM. Trimming removed 5 bases from V and 11 bases from J; junction bases left unmatched: 11. The CDR3 length is 13 residues. Here the CDR3 reads CASSPEGAKSAFF. DNA of the CDR3: TGTGCCAGCAGTCCTGAGGGGGCAAAAAGTGCTTTCTTT.

The chain combines TRBV9 with TRBJ1-4, with 7 bases fitting TRBD1. Germline trimming cut 4 bases from V and 3 bases from J; bases unmatched to any gene: 12. Germline V gene lookup returns CDR1 SGDLS and CDR2 YYNGEE. The CDR3 is 17 residues long. The CDR3 region is CASSPRTGPRANEKLFF. The CDR3 coding sequence is TGTGCCAGCAGCCCGCGGACAGGTCCCCGGGCTAATGAAAAACTGTTTTTT.

The chain has TRBV11-1 and TRBJ1-2, with a possible D match to TRBD1 (5 bases). Trimming pared 2 bases from V and 1 base from J, leaving 11 bases between. Germline V gives CDR1 SGHAT, CDR2 FQDESV (reference sequence). This CDR3 region has 15 residues. The CDR3 nucleotides are TGTGCCAGCAGCTTAAGGGGCGGATATAACTATGGCTACACCTTC. It is translated as CASSLRGGYNYGYTF.

Only a few counts were recorded for this clone. Other nucleotide sequences from this sample produce the same CDR3. J is TRBJ1-5 and V is TRBV6-1; TRBD1 matches 8 bases. Germline V CDR1 and CDR2: MNHNS, SASEGT. The CDR3 spans 15 residues. V shed 4 bases, J shed 4 bases, and the junction held 6 bases outside the gene matches. CDR3 protein: CASSGGTGVNQPQHF. The DNA for the CDR3 is TGTGCCAGCAGTGGAGGGACAGGAGTTAATCAGCCCCAGCATTTT.

There are many counts of this clone. The chain links TRBV5-6 to TRBJ1-1; D remains unclear. V lost 8 bases, J lost 3 bases, and 5 bases lay in between. The length of the CDR3 is 10 residues. Germline CDR1 is SGHDT and CDR2 is YYEEEE. CDR3 nucleotide sequence: TGTGCCAGGTCGGACACTGAAGCTTTCTTT. As protein: CARSDTEAFF.

V usage is TRBV19 and J usage is TRBJ1-4; tentative D call: TRBD1 (5 bases). The CDR3 has 15 amino acids. V lost 4 bases and J lost 3, with 12 bases in between. Looked up from germline, CDR1 is LNHDA and CDR2 is SQIVND (reference sequence). The DNA for the CDR3 is TGTGCCAGTAGTAAACGGGACTCCTCTAATGAAAAACTGTTTTTT. Translating it yields CASSKRDSSNEKLFF.

V gene TRBV7-9 combines with J gene TRBJ2-3; 7 positions match TRBD2. V was pared by 5 bases and J by 4 bases, with 6 bases of the junction left unmatched. Per the germline V gene, CDR1 is SEHNR and CDR2 is FQNEAQ (reference sequence). The CDR3 loop spans 14 amino acids. CDR3 bases: TGTGCCAGCAGCCCCCGGGAGGTTGCAGATACGCAGTATTTT. This codes for CASSPREVADTQYF.

This clone was observed a few times. The V and J genes are TRBV7-9 and TRBJ2-1; D is possibly TRBD2 (5 bases). This CDR3 spans 15 amino acids. V lost 5 bases and J lost 0, with 11 bases in between. Germline lookup yields CDR1 SEHNR and CDR2 FQNEAQ (reference sequence). The CDR3, as DNA: TGTGCCAGCAGCCCTCCGGGAATCTCCTACAATGAGCAGTTCTTC. It encodes CASSPPGISYNEQFF.

This clone was detected only a few times. The rearrangement links TRBV14 to TRBJ1-2; D perhaps matches TRBD1 (5 bases). Germline V gives CDR1 SGHDN, CDR2 FVKESK. Trimming pared 5 bases from V and 4 bases from J, leaving 11 bases between. CDR3 length: 13 amino acids. The CDR3 DNA sequence: TGTGCCAGCAGCTCAGGGTTCCTCTATGGCTACACCTTC. Amino acids: CASSSGFLYGYTF.

The chain joins TRBV7-8 to TRBJ2-3, with 9 bases identical to TRBD1. The germline CDR1 and CDR2 sequences are SGHVS and FQNEAQ. CDR3 size: 15 residues. The J segment lost 2 bases and the V segment lost 6 bases, leaving 6 bases of the junction unmatched. The CDR3 DNA reads TGTGCCAGCAGAACGGGACAGGGATACACAGATACGCAGTATTTT. The encoded protein is CASRTGQGYTDTQYF.

The chain links TRBV5-4 to TRBJ2-1; 9 bases are a match to TRBD1. This CDR3 is built from 15 residues. In germline, CDR1 is SGHNT, CDR2 YYREEE (reference sequence). V shed 4 bases, J shed 3 bases, and the junction held 5 bases outside the gene matches. DNA for the CDR3: TGTGCCAGCAGCCGGAGACAGGGGGTCTACAATGAGCAGTTCTTC. Translated: CASSRRQGVYNEQFF.

V and J are TRBV14 and TRBJ2-7; 9 positions agree with TRBD2. The germline gives CDR1 SGHDN, CDR2 FVKESK. V shed 1 base and J 6 bases; nucleotides not matched to a gene: 10. This CDR3 spans 16 amino acids. CDR3 in DNA: TGTGCCAGCAGCCAAGTCCCCGCGGGACTAGCCTGCGAGCAGTACTTC. This sequence encodes CASSQVPAGLACEQYF. Supplemented by reference TRBV14 and TRBJ2-7, the full variable domain reads EAGVTQFPSHSVIEKGQTVTLRCDPISGHDNLYWYRRVMGKEIKFLLHFVKESKQDESGMPNNRFLAERTGGTYSTLKVQPAELEDSGVYFCASSQVPAGLACEQYFGPGTRLTVT.

This clone came up once. The rearrangement links TRBV7-3 to TRBJ2-1; 8 bases align to TRBD1. The CDR3 consists of 15 residues. Germline V lookup: CDR1 SGHTA, CDR2 FQGTGA. Losses at the gene ends were 2 bases for V and 6 bases for J; bases not matched to a gene: 6. For the CDR3, the DNA is TGTGCCAGCAGCTTAGGACAGGGTGGCCTCAATGAGCAGTTCTTC. Translating it yields CASSLGQGGLNEQFF.

This clone was observed a single time. This chain links TRBV9 with TRBJ2-2, with 9 nucleotides matching TRBD2. The CDR3 covers 15 residues. CDR1 is SGDLS, CDR2 YYNGEE, per germline. The ends lost 5 bases at V and 4 bases at J; junction bases unmatched: 6. The CDR3 reads CASRVSGSPTGELFF. The CDR3 DNA sequence: TGTGCCAGCAGAGTTAGCGGGAGTCCCACCGGGGAGCTGTTTTTT.

V gene TRBV9 combines with J gene TRBJ1-4, with TRBD1 identical over 7 bases. After removal of 4 bases from V and 4 bases from J, the junction contained 7 bases not matched to a gene. This CDR3 has 15 residues. Germline V CDR1 and CDR2: SGDLS, YYNGEE. CDR3 in DNA: TGTGCCAGCAGCCCTCAGACAGGGATTAATGAAAAACTGTTTTTT. Its protein is CASSPQTGINEKLFF.

This sequence joins TRBV7-2 and TRBJ2-1, with D maybe TRBD1 (6 bases). The CDR3 totals 15 residues. CDR1 and CDR2 from the germline V gene are SGHTA and FQGNSA. V gave up 6 bases and J gave up 1 base, with 13 bases separating them. CDR3 in DNA: TGTGCCAGCAGGTACAGGGCTGGATCCTACAATGAGCAGTTCTTC. Protein product: CASRYRAGSYNEQFF.

There are a few counts of this clone. The rearrangement uses TRBV5-6 and TRBJ2-2; 8 bases are a match to TRBD2. The CDR3 sequence is 14 residues long. Trimming took 7 bases from V and 7 from J; bases not matched to a gene: 9. Per the germline V gene, CDR1 is SGHDT and CDR2 is YYEEEE. The CDR3 bases are TGTGCCAGCTCCTCCGGAACTAGCGGCGGGGAGCTGTTTTTT. Translation: CASSSGTSGGELFF.

This clone was seen only once. This sequence joins TRBV11-3 and TRBJ2-1; D is perhaps TRBD2 (6 bases). The V end was cut by 5 bases, the J end by 2 bases, with 16 bases between. Germline values: CDR1 SGHNT, CDR2 YENEEA. This CDR3 has 16 residues. The CDR3 reads CASSDTGSGAYNEQFF. The CDR3 DNA sequence: TGTGCCAGCAGCGACACAGGTTCGGGGGCCTACAATGAGCAGTTCTTC.

The chain couples TRBV4-1 to TRBJ2-5; TRBD1 matches at 7 bases. CDR1 is MGHRA and CDR2 is YSYEKL in the germline V gene. The CDR3 sequence is 18 residues long. V was clipped by 2 bases and J by 2 bases; unmatched bases: 14. The CDR3 loop reads CASSQIQGYTGDQETQYF. The DNA for the CDR3 is TGCGCCAGCAGCCAAATACAGGGATACACAGGGGATCAAGAGACCCAGTACTTC.

This rearrangement joins TRBV5-1 to TRBJ1-4; 7 bases match TRBD1. In germline, CDR1 is SGHRS, CDR2 YFSETQ. The CDR3 consists of 15 residues. J gave up 8 bases and V 2 bases, and 9 bases lay outside the gene matches. CDR3 in DNA: TGCGCCAGCAGCTTATCGAGGGGGCGGGGAGAAAAACTGTTTTTT. Translation: CASSLSRGRGEKLFF.

This clone was counted only a few times. The rearrangement links TRBV5-4 to TRBJ2-5, with 11 bases identical to TRBD2. With V trimmed by 3 bases and J by 2 bases, 0 bases remained unmatched. CDR3 length equals 14 residues. In germline, CDR1 is SGHNT, CDR2 YYREEE (reference sequence). The CDR3 DNA reads TGTGCCAGCAGCTGGACTAGCGGGCAAGAGACCCAGTACTTC. Protein: CASSWTSGQETQYF. Full variable domain (outside the CDR3, taken from reference TRBV5-4 and TRBJ2-5): ETGVTQSPTHLIKTRGQQVTLRCSSQSGHNTVSWYQQALGQGPQFIFQYYREEENGRGNFPPRFSGLQFPNYSSELNVNALELDDSALYLCASSWTSGQETQYFGPGTRLLVL.

The chain carries TRBV7-9 and TRBJ1-2, with 7 bases that match TRBD1. The CDR3 spans 13 residues. The ends lost 5 bases at V and 3 bases at J; junction bases unmatched: 3. CDR1 SEHNR and CDR2 FQNEAQ come from the germline V gene (reference sequence). The CDR3 DNA is TGTGCCAGCAGCCCCACAGGGGACTATGGCTACACCTTC. Its protein product is CASSPTGDYGYTF.